What follows describes a single T cell receptor (beta chain). This clonotype was seen many times. Its recognized antigen is unknown. No base quality values were provided; no much bigger clone lies one nucleotide off. Measured from the cysteine to the phenylalanine, the CDR3 is 16 residues long. Left in the record is the CDR3 DNA by itself, 48 bases read in frame from the first base. Sequences DFQATT (CDR1) and SNEGSKA (CDR2) are obtained from the germline V gene (reference sequence). V and J are trimmed by 6 bases and 5 bases, and the gene matches miss 12 bases of the junction. This entry belongs to a study of T cells in Graves' hyperthyroidism and ophthalmopathy (dated by TCRdb to between 2018 and 2020). In terms of the full investigation: Peripheral blood samples were taken at the time of initial diagnosis, prior to any treatment. After blood sampling, hyperthyroidism patients were treated with methimazole at a starting dose of 30 mg daily, and ophthalmopathy patients were treated with high-dose intravenous methylprednisolone. Prospective prediction of ophthalmopathy was tested in an independent validation cohort of 18 to 20 hyperthyroidism patients and some 17 patients who later progressed to ophthalmopathy. The roughly 91 discovery patients were randomly split 7:3 into training and test sets. To identify TCR V-J signatures that set the groups apart, the researchers used a discovery cohort of 100 patients, made up of roughly 45 with Graves' ophthalmopathy and 57 with stable Graves' hyperthyroidism. The paper describes TCR Vbeta CDR3 sequencing of fewer than 150 peripheral blood samples, made up of around 41 ophthalmopathy patients, more than 70 hyperthyroidism patients and about 17 progressor patients. In addition, the study compared T-cell repertoires in thyroid tissue and in blood from six Graves' hyperthyroidism patients.

Ophthalmopathy patients had moderately to severely active disease, Clinical Activity Score of at least 3, NOSPECS grade of at least 4, and duration under 3 months. The study excluded patients with uncontrolled infections, other autoimmune diseases, pregnancy or lactation. Clinical symptoms, serum thyroxine and TRAb, thyroid ultrasound, and orbital computed tomography formed the basis for the diagnoses. PBMCs were isolated from approximately 10 ml of fresh peripheral blood by Ficoll-Paque density gradient centrifugation. Total RNA was extracted using Trizol reagent, and RNA quality was assessed on an Agilent 2100 Bioanalyzer. Amplification of TCR beta CDR3 regions was carried out from RNA transcripts. A first-round RT-PCR of the TCR CDR3 used the HTBI primer set with the Qiagen OneStep RT-PCR kit. A second multiplex PCR round built the libraries, followed by size selection and purification. The libraries were sequenced on an Illumina HiSeq2000 using paired-end 100 bp reads. Concerning the study's data processing: SOAPnuke was used to process the raw data, removing reads that contained adapters or uncalled bases, had a mean Phred below 15, or lacked an exact match to the constant primer or identifier. COPE v1.2.5 was used to merge the high-quality paired reads, and each unique nucleotide sequence was defined as a clonotype. Clonotypes were aligned to IMGT TRBV, TRBD and TRBJ reference segments using MiTCR v1.1. The analysis included only V-J combinations with a frequency above 0.0001, which together covered 99.2% of the repertoires. A TCS score was defined as the ratio between F50 (clonal expansion) and ExV (chaos), using BLOSUM62-based TCRdist between CDR3 peptides within each V-J. Welch's t-statistics and random forest reduced approximately 520 V-J features to about 12, which were used in a naive Bayes classifier (R e1071). TCRdb redid the processing of the public reads, applying fastp at Q25 and MiXCR, and retained in-frame beta chains. Duplicate CDR3 protein sequences are folded into a single record with the most common DNA and genes. The V and J calls and clone size are TCRdb's, not the authors'. The sample contains 660,000 or so distinct CDR3 sequences, more than 20% of them found a single time. The top ten clonotypes cover 34% of the sample.

What the authors observed across the whole study: No statistical method was used to fix the sample size in advance, and group allocation was not hidden from the investigators. Blood samples also contained most of the expanded thyroid clonotypes (frequency above 0.001), which suggests that blood repertoires may reflect thyroid immune responses. In validation, progression to ophthalmopathy was predicted by the model with 70.59% sensitivity and 72% to 80% specificity, a median of around 6.5 months before onset. A model built on a 13 V-J signature distinguished ophthalmopathy from stable hyperthyroidism, reaching over 85% sensitivity and around 81% specificity in cross-validation and 80%/75% in testing.

Specimen: blood. The source is a man aged 30-40 years with Graves' ophthalmopathy. This receptor chain uses TRBV20-1 and TRBJ2-2; 10 nucleotides in the junction match TRBD2. CDR3 loop: CSAERLAGVWTGELFF. The nucleotide sequence is TGCAGTGCCGAGCGGCTAGCGGGAGTTTGGACCGGGGAGCTGTTTTTT.